The 9 T cell receptor beta chains below were found in one sample sequenced in a study of blood T cell repertoires in COVID-19. The method was immunoSEQ multiplex PCR; TCRdb's version includes in-frame clones alone and lacks a portion of them. The table records under 80,000 clones, over 80% of them present only once. Sequencing was carried out using peripheral blood. These receptors were collected from a woman over 75 with active COVID-19.

J is TRBJ2-7 and V is TRBV6-2 or TRBV6-3; 9 bases line up with TRBD1. CDR3 length equals 15 residues. CDR1 and CDR2 from the germline V gene are MNHEY and SVGEGT. Germline trimming cut 4 bases from V and 5 bases from J; bases unmatched to any gene: 9. The CDR3 spells CASSWVPGQGDEQYF. CDR3 nucleotides: TGTGCCAGCAGTTGGGTCCCGGGACAGGGCGACGAGCAGTACTTC.

The rearrangement joins TRBV30 to TRBJ1-2, with D perhaps TRBD1 (5 bases). Deletions cut 7 bases from V and 4 bases from J, with 10 bases between. CDR3 length equals 11 residues. CDR1 and CDR2 (germline): GTSNPN, SVGIG (reference sequence). In DNA, the CDR3 is TGTGCCTCAGGGTTCGGCTATGGCTACACCTTC. It codes for CASGFGYGYTF.

The V call is TRBV7-8, the J call TRBJ2-7, with TRBD1 matching 8 bases. The CDR3 has 15 residues. Germline assignment: CDR1 SGHVS and CDR2 FQNEAQ. Trimming at V came to 5 bases and at J to 2 bases, leaving 8 bases not matched to a gene. CDR3 in amino acids: CASSRGQGLTYEQYF. Here the CDR3 DNA reads TGTGCCAGCAGCCGAGGACAGGGATTAACCTACGAGCAGTACTTC.

This clone occurred a few times. J is TRBJ2-7 and V is TRBV5-4; possibly TRBD2 for D (6 bases). The CDR3 runs to 16 residues. Germline-derived CDR1 and CDR2 are SGHNT and YYREEE (reference sequence). V lost 4 bases to trimming and J lost 4 bases, with 21 bases between them. The CDR3 nucleotides read TGTGCCAGCAGCCCGTCCGGCGGCGCGGGGCAGTACGAGCAGTACTTC. It encodes CASSPSGGAGQYEQYF.

This sequence joins TRBV7-9 and TRBJ2-5; 10 nucleotides match TRBD2. Looked up from germline, CDR1 is SEHNR and CDR2 is FQNEAQ (reference sequence). Trimming took 1 base from V and 4 from J; bases not matched to a gene: 0. This CDR3 has 14 residues. The CDR3 DNA reads as TGTGCCAGCAGCTTAGTAGCGGGAGGAGAGACCCAGTACTTC. The encoded protein is CASSLVAGGETQYF.

The chain employs TRBV5-1 and TRBJ2-7; perhaps TRBD1 as D (6 bases). CDR1 and CDR2 (germline): SGHRS, YFSETQ. Trimming took 4 bases from V and 5 from J, leaving 16 bases between them. CDR3 length: 14 residues. This chain's CDR3 is CASSPRGGFDEQYF. The CDR3, as DNA: TGCGCCAGCAGCCCGAGAGGGGGATTCGACGAGCAGTACTTC.

V gene TRBV7-9 combines with J gene TRBJ2-3; 9 bases line up with TRBD1. J lost 3 bases, V lost 5 bases, and 6 bases had no gene match. The CDR3 is made up of 15 amino acids. Germline-derived CDR1 and CDR2 are SEHNR and FQNEAQ (reference sequence). This CDR3 reads CASSRGTGRTDTQYF. The CDR3 DNA reads as TGTGCCAGCAGCCGCGGGACAGGGAGAACAGATACGCAGTATTTT.

The rearrangement joins TRBV7-9 to TRBJ2-7, with TRBD1 matching over 9 bases. After removal of 8 bases from V and 2 bases from J, the junction contained 4 bases not matched to a gene. CDR1 SEHNR and CDR2 FQNEAQ come from the germline V gene (reference sequence). The CDR3 totals 13 residues. The CDR3 loop reads CASGQGIAYEQYF. The CDR3 bases are TGTGCCAGCGGACAGGGGATCGCCTACGAGCAGTACTTC.

This chain links TRBV7-2 with TRBJ1-2; TRBD1 aligns across 9 bases. The CDR3 contains 15 residues. J gave up 5 bases and V 6 bases, and 10 bases lay outside the gene matches. Germline assignment: CDR1 SGHTA and CDR2 FQGNSA. The CDR3 nucleotides are TGTGCCAGCAGTTCAGGACAGGGGCGGTCATATGGCTACACCTTC. It is translated as CASSSGQGRSYGYTF.